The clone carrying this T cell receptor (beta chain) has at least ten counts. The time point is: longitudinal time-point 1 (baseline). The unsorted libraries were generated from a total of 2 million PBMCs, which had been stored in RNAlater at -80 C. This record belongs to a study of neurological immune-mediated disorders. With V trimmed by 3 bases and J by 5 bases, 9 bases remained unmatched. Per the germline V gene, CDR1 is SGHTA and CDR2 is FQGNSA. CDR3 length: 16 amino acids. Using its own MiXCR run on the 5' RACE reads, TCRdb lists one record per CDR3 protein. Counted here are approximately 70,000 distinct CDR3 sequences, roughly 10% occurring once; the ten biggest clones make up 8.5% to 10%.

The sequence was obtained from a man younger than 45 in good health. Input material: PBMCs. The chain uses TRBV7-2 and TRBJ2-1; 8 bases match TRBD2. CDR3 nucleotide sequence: TGTGCCAGCAGCTTGTTTTTTAGCGGGATCAACAATGAGCAGTTCTTC. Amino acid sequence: CASSLFFSGINNEQFF.